The rows below give T cell receptor beta chains drawn from one sample of a study of blood T cell repertoires in COVID-19. TCRdb's copy holds only in-frame clones and misses some; the assay was immunoSEQ multiplex PCR. The sample records around 250,000 clones, 70% to 90% being singletons. Material: PBMCs or T cells enriched from blood (not recorded which). These receptors all stem from a woman aged 50 to 60 who had recovered from COVID-19. CDR3s include the opening cysteine and the closing phenylalanine or tryptophan. The D gene is left open where the match is weak. Clone sizes are given selectively: once, few, many, or a class where the clone is expanded.

clone_size j_call d_call v_call cdr3_nt cdr3_aa
. TRBJ1-4 TRBD1 TRBV10-3 TGTGCCATCAGCCAACAGGGGGCATCTAATGAAAAACTGTTTTTT CAISQQGASNEKLFF
. TRBJ1-3 TRBD1 TRBV5-1 TGCGCCAGCAGCTCCGGGACAGGAGACTCTGGAAACACCATATATTTT CASSSGTGDSGNTIYF
. TRBJ2-1 TRBD2 TRBV10-2 TGCGCCAGCACCGATCTAGCGGGAGTATCCTACAATGAGCAGTTCTTC CASTDLAGVSYNEQFF
once TRBJ2-7 TRBD2 TRBV7-2 TGTGCCAGCAGCTTTTTCGGTGCACCGGGACTAGCGGTCTACGAGCAGTACTTC CASSFFGAPGLAVYEQYF
once TRBJ1-5 TRBD1 TRBV7-9 TGTGCCAGCAGCCCCGGACAGGGTAGGGATCAGCCCCAGCATTTT CASSPGQGRDQPQHF
. TRBJ2-1 TRBD2 TRBV6-2/TRBV6-3 TGTGCCAGCAGTCAGGGACTAGCGGGCAACAATGAGCAGTTCTTC CASSQGLAGNNEQFF
. TRBJ2-7 . TRBV28 TGTGCCAGCAGTTTCGCCCCCGGGTGGGGGGACTACGAGCAGTACTTC CASSFAPGWGDYEQYF
once TRBJ1-6 . TRBV7-9 TGTGCCAGCAGCTCAGTACAGGGTCATAATTCACCCCTCCACTTT CASSSVQGHNSPLHF
. TRBJ2-1 . TRBV6-5 TGTGCCAGCAGTTACGGAGTAAGCTCCTACAATGAGCAGTTCTTC CASSYGVSSYNEQFF
few TRBJ1-2 TRBD1 TRBV19 TGTGCCAGTAGTTTTCTGGGACAGACGTCTCAGGGCTACACCTTC CASSFLGQTSQGYTF
. TRBJ2-5 TRBD2 TRBV19 TGTGCAGCGGGAGAAATAGTAGGAGAGACCCAGTACTTC CAAGEIVGETQYF
. TRBJ1-1 TRBD1 TRBV3-1/TRBV3-2 TGTGCCAGCAGCCAGGACAGGGCGGCGGTTAACACTGAAGCTTTCTTT CASSQDRAAVNTEAFF
once TRBJ2-3 TRBD1 TRBV19 TGTGCCAGTAGTATGGACAGGGGGCGGAGTACGCAGTATTTT CASSMDRGRSTQYF
. TRBJ1-5 TRBD1 TRBV4-1 TGCGCCAGCAGCCGCGGGACAGGGGGATCCTACCCAGATCAGCCCCAGCATTTT CASSRGTGGSYPDQPQHF